This T cell receptor beta chain is from a study of cytomegalovirus exposure and HLA in healthy donors. Study outcomes and limitations: Analysis performed later found more than 15,000 TCR beta sequences associated with HLA alleles at 0.05 false discovery rate. Earlier analysis looked at TCR beta V segments, and most were productive about 87% or about 30% of the time. The study designated 150 to 200 TCR beta chains cytomegalovirus-associated. A classifier reportedly called cytomegalovirus status with high sensitivity and specificity.

Both 60 Vbeta primers and 13 Jbeta primers went into the PCR. Using immunoSEQ multiplex PCR, the repertoire was profiled, and TCRdb retains in-frame clones only, with some absent. The repertoire holds 150,000 or so clones, with roughly 83% as singletons. Germline assignment: CDR1 LNHDA and CDR2 SQIVND (reference sequence). The CDR3 spans 15 residues. V was shortened by 6 bases and J by 3 bases, with 17 bases between the two germline ends. Comments on this clone: Its cognate antigen is unknown.

The chain combines TRBV19 with TRBJ1-1, with TRBD1 as a possible D gene (6 bases). This TCR was sampled from a man aged 25 to 40 in good health and CMV-seropositive. Material for sequencing was PBMCs. In DNA form, the CDR3 reads TGTGCCAGTAGCGGGCCGACAGGTTACCACACTGAAGCTTTCTTT. Translating gives CASSGPTGYHTEAFF.